Listed below are T cell receptor beta chains from one sample, sequenced in a study of blood T cell repertoires in COVID-19. Sequencing used immunoSEQ multiplex PCR; TCRdb keeps in-frame clones, though not all of them. The sample shows more than 250,000 clones, around 88% of them seen only once. The sequencing sample was made of PBMCs or T cells enriched from blood (not recorded which). Receptors were obtained from a woman aged 40 to 55 with acute COVID-19. Both conserved end residues are part of each CDR3. D genes are given only for firm matches. Expanded clones get a size class; other rows say once, few or many, or leave the size out.

CDR3 protein	V gene	D gene	J gene	clone size
CASSEVGGSLAKNIQYF	TRBV6-1	NA	TRBJ2-4	NA
CASTQEEGNYGYTF	TRBV2	NA	TRBJ1-2	NA
CASSFSLGDRLTYEQYF	TRBV4-1	TRBD1	TRBJ2-7	NA
CASSPEWGRRAEAFF	TRBV4-1	NA	TRBJ1-1	NA
CASSLGVTDTQYF	TRBV12-3/TRBV12-4	NA	TRBJ2-3	NA
CASTDRISGNTIYF	TRBV19	NA	TRBJ1-3	NA
CASSNRENTIYF	TRBV2	NA	TRBJ1-3	NA
CASSPNGRETQYF	TRBV18	TRBD2	TRBJ2-5	NA
CASSTKDTGELFF	TRBV11-3	NA	TRBJ2-2	NA
CASSQEQTGGNTEAFF	TRBV4-1	TRBD1	TRBJ1-1	NA
CAWSVEREAPRFF	TRBV30	TRBD2	TRBJ2-1	once
CSVRGTVKETQYF	TRBV29-1	NA	TRBJ2-5	NA
CASSVRAGNYGYTF	TRBV27	NA	TRBJ1-2	NA
CASSPRTGTGYSNQPQHF	TRBV27	TRBD1	TRBJ1-5	NA
CASQLTSGAYNEQFF	TRBV6-4	TRBD2	TRBJ2-1	NA
CASSSPEVGEETQYF	TRBV7-9	NA	TRBJ2-5	NA
CASSIRGNVNTEAFF	TRBV19	NA	TRBJ1-1	NA
CASSLGKAGELFF	TRBV7-2	NA	TRBJ2-2	NA
CASSLWLAGVNEQFF	TRBV11-2	TRBD2	TRBJ2-1	NA
CASSQGVMGRGASEAFF	TRBV4-1	NA	TRBJ1-1	NA
CASSLVQKAYSYEQYF	TRBV7-9	NA	TRBJ2-7	NA
CASSLALDSEAFF	TRBV7-9	NA	TRBJ1-1	few
CASSQNPIEGYTF	TRBV4-1	NA	TRBJ1-2	NA
CASRSRDSNYGYTF	TRBV5-4	NA	TRBJ1-2	NA
CASSIRALMGQPQHF	TRBV19	NA	TRBJ1-5	NA
CASSLSTGELFF	TRBV5-6	NA	TRBJ2-2	NA